The 9 T cell receptor beta chains in this list originate from one sample, sequenced in a study of T cell repertoires in cytomegalovirus infection. One entry per CDR3 protein, called by TCRdb with MiXCR from the reads. The top ten clones hold over 3.5% of a sample with approximately 320,000 distinct CDR3 sequences, around a tenth of them seen once. Sample: PBMCs. The receptors were gathered from a human donor in good health (CMV status not recorded). Some clones in this sample may be carry-over from other donors' samples.

This clonotype was seen a few times. This sequence joins TRBV12-3 or TRBV12-4 and TRBJ2-4; no clear D. Trimming left V 5 bases short and J 9 bases short, with 14 bases between. The CDR3 totals 13 residues. The CDR3 nucleotides are TGTGCCAGCAGTCGCCTAAACAAGAGCATTCAGTACTTC. This translates into CASSRLNKSIQYF.

Only a few counts were recorded for this clonotype. This chain uses TRBV4-3 with TRBJ2-5, with 11 bases lining up with TRBD2. The CDR3 runs to 16 residues. With V trimmed by 1 base and J by 4 bases, 5 bases remained unmatched. The germline gives CDR1 LGHNA, CDR2 YSLEER. CDR3 DNA: TGCGCCAGCAGCCAAGCGACTAGCGGGACCGGAGAGACCCAGTACTTC. Its translation is CASSQATSGTGETQYF.

V gene TRBV5-4 combines with J gene TRBJ2-7, with D possibly being TRBD1 (6 bases). Germline V gene lookup returns CDR1 SGHNT and CDR2 YYREEE (reference sequence). The V end lost 0 bases, the J end lost 4 bases, and 8 bases lay between the germline ends. This CDR3 has 13 amino acids. CDR3 loop: CASSLDQGYEQYF. The CDR3 DNA reads as TGTGCCAGCAGCTTGGATCAGGGGTACGAGCAGTACTTC.

This clonotype has more than one count but fewer than ten. This rearrangement joins TRBV18 to TRBJ2-2, with D perhaps TRBD1 (5 bases). The germline V gene encodes CDR1 KGHSH and CDR2 LQKENI. The CDR3 runs 13 residues. V lost 5 bases, J lost 1 base, and 5 bases lay in between. Written as DNA, the CDR3 is TGTGCCAGCTCAACAGGGAACACCGGGGAGCTGTTTTTT. Translation: CASSTGNTGELFF.

The sample holds many counts of this clonotype. The chain carries TRBV7-9 and TRBJ1-5; TRBD1 aligns across 8 bases. V dropped 4 bases and J dropped 1; count of bases not matched to a gene: 9. Germline V lookup: CDR1 SEHNR, CDR2 FQNEAQ (reference sequence). The CDR3 consists of 17 residues. The CDR3 nucleotides read TGTGCCAGCAGCTCCCGACAGGGGAGAAGGAGCAATCAGCCCCAGCATTTT. Protein product: CASSSRQGRRSNQPQHF.

This clonotype was counted ten times or more. V and J are TRBV6-2 or TRBV6-3 and TRBJ2-1; 12 bases align to TRBD2. Per the germline V gene, CDR1 is MNHEY and CDR2 is SVGEGT. The junction had 14 bases not matched to a gene; V was cut back by 7 bases and J by 7 bases. This CDR3 comprises 17 residues. The CDR3 here is CASTPSGRAASGNEQFF. The CDR3 region has the DNA TGTGCCAGCACCCCTAGCGGGAGGGCCGCGTCAGGGAATGAGCAGTTCTTC.

The rearrangement uses TRBV7-6 and TRBJ1-4, with 7 bases aligning to TRBD1. V lost 1 base and J lost 8; bases outside the gene matches: 4. CDR3 length: 14 residues. Per germline, CDR1 SGHVS and CDR2 FNYEAQ. The CDR3, as DNA: TGTGCCAGCAGCTTAGGACAGGGTGACGAAAAACTGTTTTTT. This translates into CASSLGQGDEKLFF.

This clonotype appeared many times. The chain has TRBV7-6 and TRBJ2-1, with 12 bases aligning to TRBD2. Germline loops: CDR1 SGHVS, CDR2 FNYEAQ. The CDR3 runs 17 residues. Trimming cost V 3 bases and J 8 bases; bases outside gene matches: 11. CDR3 protein: CASSFSLAGGPNDEQFF. Here the CDR3 DNA reads TGTGCCAGCAGCTTTTCCCTAGCGGGAGGGCCTAACGATGAGCAGTTCTTC.

The sample holds many counts of this clonotype. The V gene is TRBV7-2, the J gene TRBJ2-7; TRBD2 matches 13 bases. With V trimmed by 5 bases and J by 6 bases, 10 bases remained unmatched. CDR3 length: 16 residues. Germline CDR1 and CDR2: SGHTA and FQGNSA. The CDR3 loop reads CASSRLAGGVLSEQYF. CDR3 in DNA: TGTGCCAGCAGCCGACTAGCGGGAGGAGTACTTAGCGAGCAGTACTTC.